This T cell receptor beta chain was recorded in a study of T cells in Graves' hyperthyroidism and ophthalmopathy. Amplified regions were TCR beta CDR3 sequences from RNA transcripts. Initially, a first-round RT-PCR of the TCR CDR3 employed the HTBI primer set. TCRdb fed the multiplex PCR reads into MiXCR, producing one record per CDR3 protein. Seen here are some 420,000 distinct CDR3 sequences, 12% to 15% observed once, and the top ten hold 5% to 6.5%. Diagnoses used clinical symptoms, serum thyroxine and TRAb, thyroid ultrasound and orbital computed tomography. Sequencing used blood. This clonotype was sampled from a woman between 18 and 30 years old with Graves' hyperthyroidism.

The CDR3 spells CASSQKRYYNEQFF. CDR3 sequence (DNA): TGTGCCAGCAGCCAAAAACGATATTACAATGAGCAGTTCTTC. This chain uses TRBV14 with TRBJ2-1, with unresolved D. In germline, CDR1 is SGHDN, CDR2 FVKESK. The CDR3 sequence is 14 residues long. V was shortened by 2 bases and J by 4 bases, with 9 bases between the two germline ends.